This T cell receptor beta chain originates from a study of beta chain features in type 1 diabetes (dated by TCRdb to 2017 to 2018). Looking at the study overall: No differences in mean age, gender distribution, total cell number or subset yield were found between patients and healthy donors. Across all samples, around 100 million sorted cells were examined, and cell number per subset correlated strongly with RNA yield. In the study, recently diagnosed type 1 diabetes patients and matched healthy donors were compared on the TCRB repertoires of their sorted circulating CD4+ T cell subsets. Regulatory and stem cell-like memory subsets were isolated from only 8 patients and about eight healthy donors, whereas naive and central memory subsets came from all 30 or so donors. What the work shows at the level of the full study, not this receptor alone: PCR may preferentially amplify shorter templates, but because patient and control samples were amplified and corrected together, any resulting skew would affect both groups equally. In all four CD4+ subsets, TCRB CDR3 length was moderately but significantly shorter in type 1 diabetes patients. Sequencing cDNA rather than genomic DNA could over-represent highly expressing activated cells, although activation and CD3 levels did not differ between groups. Naive, central memory and regulatory TCRB repertoires appeared to be more alike among patients than among healthy donors. Because the HLA sub-analyses included only small numbers of individuals, any influence of HLA type on TCRB rearrangement was left unresolved. At VDJ recombination sites, type 1 diabetes patients had fewer insertions and more deleted nucleotides, which implies abnormalities in thymic rearrangement.

The CDR3, from cysteine to phenylalanine, totals 11 residues. Solely the CDR3 DNA is kept, with 33 bases framed from the first base. V drops 1 base and J drops 5 bases, leaving 5 bases in between. Sequences GTSNPN (CDR1) and SVGIG (CDR2) are obtained from the germline V gene (reference sequence). All of the isolated RNA was reverse transcribed with the High Capacity cDNA Reverse Transcription Kit, so expressed TCRB transcripts were sequenced. Deep immunoSEQ sequencing was applied to naive, central memory and regulatory T cell samples, giving an average of approximately 4 million total reads per sample. Sorted cells were lysed in RLT buffer, and RNA was extracted using DNase-treated RNeasy Micro or Mini kits according to cell number. Each cell subset was processed on its own to prevent cross-contamination, while patient and healthy donor samples were processed together. TCRB sequences were amplified from cDNA with the immunoSEQ multiplex PCR, producing 87-bp fragments spanning the CDR3 region. The amplicons were sequenced using the Illumina HiSeq platform. The original pipeline was this. Synthetic template baselines were used to correct PCR bias computationally, reads within Hamming distance 2 were collapsed together, and singletons that could not be merged were discarded. By aligning reads against IMGT, V, D and J genes, CDR3 length, and insertions or deletions at six rearrangement sites were assigned. Clonotype counts were normalized to sorted cell number within each subset before computing true diversity and Gini coefficients with the tcR R package. Repertoire sharing was quantified using the overlap coefficient calculated on TCRB nucleotide sequences. What TCRdb holds here is the immuneACCESS table cut down to in-frame rearrangements. Part of the clones is not present; checked against another copy, under half of the missing clones reflect an unresolved V gene, and the others are unexplained. V and J calls plus clone size are reproduced from that table; the DNA served to infer D and trimming. This sample has about 160,000 clones in its table, and 6.5% to 10% of those were observed once. Together, the top ten hold more than 0.5% of the sample.

This clone was detected only a few times. Its antigen is currently not known. There are no base qualities to consult, and no much larger clone falls within one base. From each donor, a single peripheral blood sample of 95 to 150 mL on average was drawn into heparinised tubes. A BD FACSAria II was used to sort naive, central memory, regulatory and stem cell-like memory CD4+ T cells with a panel that included CD45RO, CCR7, CD25, CD127, CD95 and CD27. Every sorted population had a purity above 98%. Right away, PBMCs were isolated by Lymphoprep density gradient centrifugation and were stained directly, with no culture step. So that batch effects would be minimized, each experiment stained and sorted samples in pairs, pairing one healthy donor with one patient.

The sequence came from a woman aged 18-35 years with type 1 diabetes. The V and J genes are TRBV30 and TRBJ2-5, with TRBD1 tentatively as D gene (5 bases match). Sequencing was performed on central memory CD4+ T cells from blood. The nucleotide sequence reads as follows: TGTGCCTGGAGTGACAGGGAGACCCAGTACTTC. Translated, it gives CAWSDRETQYF.